This T cell receptor beta chain was observed in a study of a mutant IDH1 vaccine in newly diagnosed glioma. Overall study: Patients underwent eight vaccinations, which took place in weeks 1, 3, 5, 7, 11, 15, 19 and 23. Vaccination followed radiotherapy alone by 4-6 weeks, or accompanied temozolomide cycles. Findings and caveats of the study: Apparently unrelated to pseudoprogression were changes in the top peripheral T cell clonotypes. Detectable vaccine-induced immune responses arose in about 92% of patients.

Points on this clone: What it binds is not known. Other DNA sequences in the same sample also yield this CDR3.

The time point was: week 23, last vaccination. Each dose delivered 300 ug of mutant IDH1 20-mer peptide subcutaneously with imiquimod. TCRdb's table, derived via immunoSEQ multiplex PCR, lists solely in-frame clones and lacks some. Of some 28,000 clones detected, roughly 80% appear once; the ten largest clones hold 17%. CDR1 is LGHNA and CDR2 is YSLEER in the germline V gene. Deletions cut 0 bases from V and 4 bases from J, with 12 bases between. The CDR3 spans 15 residues. The receptor's source is a young woman with glioma. This rearrangement joins TRBV4-3 to TRBJ1-2, with D hard to call. The source was PBMCs, collected from a glioma patient whose treatment included an IDH1 peptide vaccine. CDR3 amino acids: CASSQDWQALYGYTF. The CDR3, as DNA: TGCGCCAGCAGCCAAGATTGGCAGGCGCTCTATGGCTACACCTTC.